The source of this TCR beta chain is a study of Ad26.COV2.S vaccination and SARS-CoV-2 variants. Study at large: By the intramuscular route, Ad26.COV2.S was given once, or twice 56 days apart.

The germline CDR1 and CDR2 sequences are SGDLS and YYNGEE. The V end lost 0 bases, the J end lost 2 bases, and 6 bases lay between the germline ends. CDR3 length: 15 amino acids. Specified treatment: about 20 received Ad26.COV2.S at low or high dose, single or two shots; 5 received placebo; per-sample allocation not given. All samples were drawn on day 63, counting from the first vaccine or placebo injection. Produced via immunoSEQ multiplex PCR; TCRdb's table is partial and in-frame only. Counted here are 380,000 or so clones, about 89% occurring once; the ten biggest clones make up 5%. The receptor was derived from a person aged 18-65 years who received the Ad26.COV2.S COVID-19 vaccine or a placebo. The rearrangement joins TRBV9 to TRBJ2-6, with D perhaps matching TRBD1 (5 bases). Sequenced here: peripheral blood, sampled in a trial of Ad26.COV2.S vaccine versus placebo. CDR3 sequence reads: CASSVAGTGANVLTF. CDR3 DNA sequence: TGTGCCAGCAGCGTAGCAGGGACTGGGGCCAACGTCCTGACTTTC.